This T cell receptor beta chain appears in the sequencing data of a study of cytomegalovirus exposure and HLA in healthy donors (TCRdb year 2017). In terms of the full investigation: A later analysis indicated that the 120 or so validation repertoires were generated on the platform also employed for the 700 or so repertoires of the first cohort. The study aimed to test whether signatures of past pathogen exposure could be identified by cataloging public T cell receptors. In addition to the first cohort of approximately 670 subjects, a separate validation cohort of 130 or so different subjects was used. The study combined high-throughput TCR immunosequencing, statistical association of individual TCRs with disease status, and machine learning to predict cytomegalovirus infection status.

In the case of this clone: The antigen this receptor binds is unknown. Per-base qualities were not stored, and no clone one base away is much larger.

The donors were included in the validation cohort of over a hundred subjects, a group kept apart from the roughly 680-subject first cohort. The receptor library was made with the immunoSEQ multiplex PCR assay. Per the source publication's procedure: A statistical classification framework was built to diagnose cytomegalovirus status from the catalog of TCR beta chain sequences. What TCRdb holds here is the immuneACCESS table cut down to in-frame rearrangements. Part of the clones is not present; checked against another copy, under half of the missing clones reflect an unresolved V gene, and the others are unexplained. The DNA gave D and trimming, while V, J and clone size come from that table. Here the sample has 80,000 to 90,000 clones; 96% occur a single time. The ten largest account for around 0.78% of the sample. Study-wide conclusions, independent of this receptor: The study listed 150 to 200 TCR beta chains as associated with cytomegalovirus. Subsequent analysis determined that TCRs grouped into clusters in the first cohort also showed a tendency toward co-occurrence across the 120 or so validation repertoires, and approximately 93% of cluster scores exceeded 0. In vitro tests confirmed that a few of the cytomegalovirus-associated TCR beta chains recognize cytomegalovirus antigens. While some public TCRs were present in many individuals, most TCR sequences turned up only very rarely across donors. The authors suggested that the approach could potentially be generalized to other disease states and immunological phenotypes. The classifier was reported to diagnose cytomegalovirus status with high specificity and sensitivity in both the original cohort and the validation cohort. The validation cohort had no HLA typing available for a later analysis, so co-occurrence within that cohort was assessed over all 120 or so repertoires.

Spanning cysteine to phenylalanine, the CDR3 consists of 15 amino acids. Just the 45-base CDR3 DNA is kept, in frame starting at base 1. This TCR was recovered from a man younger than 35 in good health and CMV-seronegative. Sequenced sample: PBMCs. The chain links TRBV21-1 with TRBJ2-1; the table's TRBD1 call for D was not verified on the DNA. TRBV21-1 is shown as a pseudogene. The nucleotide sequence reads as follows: TGTGCCGGGCAGGTGGACAGGGGGGGGATCCATGAGCAGTTCTTC. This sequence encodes CAGQVDRGGIHEQFF.